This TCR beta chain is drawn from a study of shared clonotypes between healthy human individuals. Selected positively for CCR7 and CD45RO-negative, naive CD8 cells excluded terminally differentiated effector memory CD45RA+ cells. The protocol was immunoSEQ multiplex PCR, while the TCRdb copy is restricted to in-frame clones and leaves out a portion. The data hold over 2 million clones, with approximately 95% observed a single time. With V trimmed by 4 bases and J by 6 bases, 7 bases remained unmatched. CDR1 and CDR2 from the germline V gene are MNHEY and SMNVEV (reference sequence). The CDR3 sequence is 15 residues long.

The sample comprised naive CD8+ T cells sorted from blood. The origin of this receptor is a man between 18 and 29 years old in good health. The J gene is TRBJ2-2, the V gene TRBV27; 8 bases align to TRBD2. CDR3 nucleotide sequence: TGTGCCAGCAGTTCGGGGACTAGGGTCCCCGGGGAGCTGTTTTTT. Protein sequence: CASSSGTRVPGELFF.